Each of the 32 T cell receptor beta chains below was sequenced from the same sample in a study of human T cells and chemical hapten exposure. TCRdb re-analysed the RACE reads in MiXCR, keeping a single row per CDR3 protein. Here the sample spans more than 150,000 distinct CDR3 sequences, 20% to 25% being singletons. The sample's time point: patch test 3, about 24 weeks after DPC sensitization. Treatment meaning: therapeutic diphenylcyclopropenone sensitization with weekly scalp DPC. Sequencing was performed on whole blood, taken in connection with sensitization to the hapten diphenylcyclopropenone (DPC). These receptors were taken from a woman between 35 and 50 years old with alopecia areata. Some clones in this sample may be carry-over from other donors' samples.

A few counts support this clonotype. V and J are TRBV18 and TRBJ2-7; 7 positions match TRBD1. The germline gives CDR1 KGHSH, CDR2 LQKENI. The CDR3 is 16 residues long. With V trimmed by 2 bases and J by 7 bases, 14 bases remained unmatched. CDR3 sequence: CASSPAVDRANEEQYF. CDR3 DNA sequence: TGTGCCAGCTCACCAGCAGTCGACAGGGCAAATGAGGAGCAGTACTTC.

This clonotype was observed a handful of times. At one end, the junction sequence differs from germline, possibly due to a read error. The chain has TRBV24-1 and TRBJ2-1; a possible D gene is TRBD2 (5 bases). This CDR3 spans 12 amino acids. Germline CDR1 reads KGHDR; CDR2 reads SFDVKD. The CDR3 loop is CATSEPPGFLHF. The CDR3 DNA is TGTGCCACCAGTGAACCCCCGGGATTCCTCCACTTC.

This chain links TRBV20-1 with TRBJ2-1; 7 bases match TRBD1. J was trimmed by 5 bases and V by 7 bases; bases with no gene match: 11. Germline CDR1 DFQATT, CDR2 SNEGSKA (reference sequence). The CDR3 is made up of 14 amino acids. The DNA of the CDR3 is TGCAGTGTTTCCTTAGGGGGCTCTAACAATGAGCAGTTCTTC. Translation: CSVSLGGSNNEQFF.

The V gene is TRBV9, the J gene TRBJ2-1; 8 bases map to TRBD2. CDR1 SGDLS and CDR2 YYNGEE come from the germline V gene. Trimming took 0 bases from V and 8 from J; bases not matched to a gene: 7. This CDR3 has 15 residues. CDR3 sequence (DNA): TGTGCCAGCAGCGTAGGACCCCGGGGGGGTGATGAGCAGTTCTTC. It specifies CASSVGPRGGDEQFF.

V usage is TRBV4-1 and J usage is TRBJ2-1, with TRBD2 identical over 7 bases. This CDR3 spans 18 amino acids. Germline CDR1 MGHRA, CDR2 YSYEKL. V trimming: 0 bases; J trimming: 1 base; junction bases outside the gene matches: 9. CDR3 in amino acids: CASSQEPPAGISYNEQFF. DNA for the CDR3: TGCGCCAGCAGCCAAGAGCCTCCAGCGGGAATATCCTACAATGAGCAGTTCTTC.

V is TRBV12-3 or TRBV12-4 and J is TRBJ1-2, with unresolved D. V lost 6 bases to trimming and J lost 7 bases, with 15 bases between them. The CDR3 is made up of 13 amino acids. The DNA for the CDR3 is TGTGCCAGCAGCCTGGAGGGAGTGACTGGCTACACCTTC. This encodes CASSLEGVTGYTF.

This chain joins TRBV6-2 or TRBV6-3 and TRBJ2-1; D possibly corresponds to TRBD2 (6 bases). Germline-derived CDR1 and CDR2 are MNHEY and SVGEGT. Trimming pared 6 bases from V and 0 bases from J, leaving 9 bases between. The CDR3 spans 14 residues. The CDR3, as DNA: TGTGCCAGCAGAGGACTAAGCTCCTACAATGAGCAGTTCTTC. This encodes CASRGLSSYNEQFF.

The chain carries TRBV27 and TRBJ2-7; TRBD1 agrees at 9 bases. This CDR3 has 14 residues. Trimming removed 5 bases from V and 6 bases from J; junction bases left unmatched: 8. CDR1 is MNHEY, CDR2 SMNVEV, per germline (reference sequence). The CDR3 region has the DNA TGTGCCAGCAGTCGAGGGGACAGGGAAGGCGAGCAGTACTTC. It is translated as CASSRGDREGEQYF.

This rearrangement joins TRBV7-2 to TRBJ1-1, with D hard to call. Germline assignment: CDR1 SGHTA and CDR2 FQGNSA. Trimming shortened V by 9 bases and J by 4 bases, and 9 bases separated the two germline ends. The length of the CDR3 is 11 residues. CDR3: CASRRGTEAFF. DNA of the CDR3: TGTGCCAGTCGCCGCGGCACTGAAGCTTTCTTT.

V usage is TRBV10-3 and J usage is TRBJ2-2, with 10 nucleotides matching TRBD1. V was pared by 7 bases and J by 6 bases, with 5 bases of the junction left unmatched. This CDR3 has 14 residues. Germline V gene lookup returns CDR1 ENHRY and CDR2 SYGVKD. CDR3 sequence: CAITGTGDAGELFF. The CDR3, as DNA: TGTGCCATCACGGGGACAGGGGACGCCGGGGAGCTGTTTTTT.

This chain joins TRBV29-1 and TRBJ1-4; TRBD1 agrees at 12 bases. There are 17 residues in the CDR3. Germline CDR1 and CDR2: SQVTM and ANQGSEA. The junction had 9 bases not matched to a gene; V was cut back by 5 bases and J by 2 bases. CDR3 loop: CSVRDRGRDPTNEKLFF. The CDR3 coding sequence is TGCAGCGTTCGGGACAGGGGGCGCGACCCCACTAATGAAAAACTGTTTTTT.

V is TRBV6-2 or TRBV6-3 and J is TRBJ2-1; TRBD2 matches at 10 bases. V dropped 2 bases and J dropped 5; count of bases not matched to a gene: 6. The CDR3 sequence is 16 residues long. Germline CDR1 is MNHEY and CDR2 is SVGEGT. This chain's CDR3 is CASSYPHSGRNNEQFF. The CDR3 DNA follows: TGTGCCAGCAGTTACCCCCATAGCGGGAGGAACAATGAGCAGTTCTTC.

This chain links TRBV11-2 with TRBJ2-2, with D perhaps matching TRBD1 or TRBD2 (5 bases each). V was trimmed by 1 base and J by 0 bases, leaving 15 bases between them. The CDR3 sequence is 18 residues long. Germline V gene lookup returns CDR1 SGHAT and CDR2 FQNNGV. In DNA form, the CDR3 reads TGTGCCAGCAGCTTAGTAGCCGGGGCACCAACGAACACCGGGGAGCTGTTTTTT. This sequence encodes CASSLVAGAPTNTGELFF.

This clonotype was seen a handful of times. This chain joins TRBV20-1 and TRBJ2-2, with 11 positions matching TRBD2. Germline CDR1 reads DFQATT; CDR2 reads SNEGSKA (reference sequence). The CDR3 runs 15 residues. This CDR3 is CSVAGGNRDTGELFF. In nucleotides, the CDR3 is TGCAGCGTAGCGGGAGGGAATCGGGACACCGGGGAGCTGTTTTTT.

The chain joins TRBV20-1 to TRBJ2-3, with 10 bases matching TRBD2. V lost 5 bases and J lost 4; bases outside the gene matches: 6. Germline V lookup: CDR1 DFQATT, CDR2 SNEGSKA (reference sequence). The CDR3 sequence is 14 residues long. CDR3 sequence (DNA): TGCAGTGCTGGGACTAGCGCGGGGGCAGATACGCAGTATTTT. Its translation is CSAGTSAGADTQYF.

This clonotype was found a few times. The gene calls are TRBV14 and TRBJ2-7, with 9 bases lining up with TRBD1. The CDR3 has 16 residues. V was pared by 2 bases and J by 4 bases, with 9 bases of the junction left unmatched. Germline V gives CDR1 SGHDN, CDR2 FVKESK. CDR3 nucleotide sequence: TGTGCCAGCAGCCAAAGACGGGGGACAGGGTCGTACGAGCAGTACTTC. Translated, it gives CASSQRRGTGSYEQYF.

The genes are TRBV29-1 and TRBJ2-7; the D call may be TRBD1 or TRBD2 (5 bases each). With 4 bases removed from V and 0 bases from J, the gap between germline ends came to 16 bases. This CDR3 has 15 amino acids. Germline CDR1 is SQVTM and CDR2 is ANQGSEA. The DNA of the CDR3 is TGCAGCGTTGCATTAGGGACGGAGAGCTCCTACGAGCAGTACTTC. This encodes CSVALGTESSYEQYF.

This chain connects TRBV7-2 to TRBJ2-1; D uncertain. V lost 5 bases, J lost 9 bases, and 20 bases lay in between. The CDR3 is 15 amino acids. Germline lookup yields CDR1 SGHTA and CDR2 FQGNSA. Here the CDR3 reads CASSLLRPRLGEQFF. CDR3 nucleotides: TGTGCCAGCAGCCTACTTAGACCCCGCCTTGGTGAGCAGTTCTTC.

Only one count was recorded for this clonotype. V gene TRBV28 combines with J gene TRBJ1-1; no definite D call. The germline V gene has CDR1 MDHEN and CDR2 SYDVKM. V was clipped by 7 bases and J by 6 bases, with 18 bases between them. There are 14 residues in the CDR3. CDR3 sequence (DNA): TGTGCCAGCACATTTATCGGGATTAGTGCTGAAGCTTTCTTT. It is translated as CASTFIGISAEAFF.

This clonotype occurred a few times. The rearrangement joins TRBV28 to TRBJ2-3; 7 bases match TRBD2. This CDR3 has 12 residues. Germline V lookup: CDR1 MDHEN, CDR2 SYDVKM. Trimming took 6 bases from V and 14 from J; bases not matched to a gene: 11. Here the CDR3 reads CASSTGTTQLYF. DNA for the CDR3: TGTGCCAGCAGCACCGGGACTACACAGTTGTATTTT.

This clonotype occurred a few times. CDR3 sequence reads: CASSLTNEQFF. The CDR3 bases are TGTGCCAGCAGCCTGACCAATGAGCAGTTCTTC. This chain connects TRBV5-6 to TRBJ2-1; D uncertain. The V gene lost 4 bases and the J gene lost 6 bases, with 5 bases spanning the gap. Germline lookup yields CDR1 SGHDT and CDR2 YYEEEE. CDR3 size: 11 residues.

The genes are TRBV7-8 and TRBJ2-1; 12 bases fit TRBD2. Germline-derived CDR1 and CDR2 are SGHVS and FQNEAQ. V shed 2 bases, J shed 5 bases, and the junction held 16 bases outside the gene matches. CDR3 length: 20 amino acids. The CDR3 nucleotides read TGTGCCAGCAGCTTACCTTCGCTTCGGCTAGCGGGAGGGGCCCACAATGAGCAGTTCTTC. It codes for CASSLPSLRLAGGAHNEQFF. Full variable domain (remainder filled in from reference TRBV7-8 and TRBJ2-1): GAGVSQSPRYKVAKRGQDVALRCDPISGHVSLFWYQQALGQGPEFLTYFQNEAQLDKSGLPSDRFFAERPEGSVSTLKIQRTQQEDSAVYLCASSLPSLRLAGGAHNEQFFGPGTRLTVL.

This clonotype has at least ten counts. The chain carries TRBV6-5 and TRBJ2-2, with D unresolved. Trimming pared 2 bases from V and 7 bases from J, leaving 8 bases between. The CDR3 is 13 amino acids. Germline lookup yields CDR1 MNHEY and CDR2 SVGAGI. The CDR3 sequence: CASSYVKGGELFF. Here the CDR3 DNA reads TGTGCCAGCAGTTACGTCAAGGGCGGGGAGCTGTTTTTT.

The chain employs TRBV4-3 and TRBJ2-7, with D possibly being TRBD2 (6 bases). Germline assignment: CDR1 LGHNA and CDR2 YSLEER. Trimming left V 1 base short and J 5 bases short, with 21 bases between. This CDR3 has 17 amino acids. As DNA, the CDR3 is TGCGCCAGCAGCCAAGCCTCGTGGGGGGAAGCTTTCCACGAGCAGTACTTC. It yields the protein CASSQASWGEAFHEQYF.

There are a few counts of this clonotype. The rearrangement links TRBV24-1 to TRBJ2-5; the D gene could be TRBD1 or TRBD2 (5 bases each). The CDR3 is made up of 14 amino acids. Germline CDR1 reads KGHDR; CDR2 reads SFDVKD. V gave up 6 bases and J gave up 2 bases, with 12 bases separating them. CDR3 DNA sequence: TGTGCCACCAGTATTGGGGGTACTCAAGAGACCCAGTACTTC. The encoded protein is CATSIGGTQETQYF.

This clonotype was found a few times. This sequence joins TRBV5-1 and TRBJ1-5; 7 bases match TRBD1. The CDR3 length is 15 residues. Germline trimming cut 0 bases from V and 4 bases from J; bases unmatched to any gene: 4. In germline, CDR1 is SGHRS, CDR2 YFSETQ. CDR3 amino acids: CASSLGTGSNQPQHF. The CDR3, as DNA: TGCGCCAGCAGCTTGGGGACAGGCTCTAATCAGCCCCAGCATTTT.

This clonotype was seen more than once but under ten times. This chain connects TRBV4-1 to TRBJ1-4; TRBD1 matches 7 bases. The CDR3 is 15 residues long. V shed 0 bases and J 7 bases; nucleotides not matched to a gene: 5. The germline gives CDR1 MGHRA, CDR2 YSYEKL. In nucleotides, the CDR3 is TGCGCCAGCAGCCAAGAACCAGGGGGTTTTGAAAAACTGTTTTTT. Residues: CASSQEPGGFEKLFF.

This clonotype came up many times. The chain carries TRBV29-1 and TRBJ2-1; tentatively, D is TRBD1 (6 bases). Germline V gives CDR1 SQVTM, CDR2 ANQGSEA. V gave up 6 bases and J gave up 4 bases, with 13 bases separating them. The CDR3 has 13 residues. The CDR3 DNA reads TGCAGCGTAGACGGACAGACTTACAATGAGCAGTTCTTC. Translated, it gives CSVDGQTYNEQFF.

A few counts support this clonotype. The CDR3 DNA sequence: TGCAGTGCCCCAGGGTTTACCTACGAGCAGTACTTC. Translation: CSAPGFTYEQYF. This chain uses TRBV20-1 with TRBJ2-7; D possibly corresponds to TRBD1 (5 bases). This CDR3 spans 12 amino acids. Germline CDR1 is DFQATT and CDR2 is SNEGSKA (reference sequence). Trimming removed 6 bases at V and 2 bases at J, with 11 bases between.

The chain is built from TRBV6-5 and TRBJ2-2; D not certain. This CDR3 is built from 16 residues. V lost 6 bases and J lost 2, with 16 bases in between. Germline V lookup: CDR1 MNHEY, CDR2 SVGAGI. In DNA, the CDR3 is TGTGCCAGCAGGTCCCCCGGCGGCGGAAACACCGGGGAGCTGTTTTTT. It translates to CASRSPGGGNTGELFF.

The chain combines TRBV4-1 with TRBJ2-7; possible D gene TRBD2, 6 bases. CDR1 and CDR2 (germline): MGHRA, YSYEKL. This CDR3 has 15 amino acids. The V and J ends lost 0 bases and 5 bases respectively, with 14 bases between them. CDR3 DNA: TGCGCCAGCAGCCAAGACCGGGGGACCCCCAACGAGCAGTACTTC. Its translation: CASSQDRGTPNEQYF.

The chain has TRBV10-3 and TRBJ2-7, with D possibly TRBD1 on 6 matching bases. The ends were cut back, 5 bases at V and 0 bases at J, with 14 bases in the middle. CDR3 length: 15 amino acids. Germline V gene sequence: CDR1 ENHRY, CDR2 SYGVKD. For the CDR3, the DNA is TGTGCCATCAGTCCCGGGACATCAAGCTCCTACGAGCAGTACTTC. As protein: CAISPGTSSSYEQYF.